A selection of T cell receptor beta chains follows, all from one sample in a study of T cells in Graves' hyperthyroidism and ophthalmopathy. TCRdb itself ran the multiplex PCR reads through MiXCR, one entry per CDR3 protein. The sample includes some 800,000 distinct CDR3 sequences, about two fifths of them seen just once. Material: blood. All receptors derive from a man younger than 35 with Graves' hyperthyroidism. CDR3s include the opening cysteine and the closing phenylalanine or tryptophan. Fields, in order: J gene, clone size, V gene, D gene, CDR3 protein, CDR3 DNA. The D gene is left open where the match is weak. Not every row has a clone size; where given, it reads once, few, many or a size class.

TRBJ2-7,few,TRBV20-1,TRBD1,CSVPRTGYSYEQYF,TGCAGTGTCCCGCGGACAGGGTACTCCTACGAGCAGTACTTC
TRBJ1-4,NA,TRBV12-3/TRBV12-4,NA,CTSRMTFDEKLFF,TGTACCAGCAGGATGACGTTTGATGAAAAACTGTTTTTT
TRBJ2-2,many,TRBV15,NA,CATSDTSGELFF,TGTGCCACCAGTGATACCTCCGGGGAGCTGTTTTTT
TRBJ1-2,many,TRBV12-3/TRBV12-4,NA,CASSGGGNYGYTF,TGTGCCAGCAGTGGAGGGGGAAACTATGGCTACACCTTC
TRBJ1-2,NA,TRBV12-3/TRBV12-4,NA,CASSLTQTYGYSF,TGTGCCAGCAGTTTGACGCAGACTTATGGCTACAGCTTC
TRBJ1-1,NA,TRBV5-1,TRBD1,CASSQGTEYNEAFF,TGCGCCAGCAGCCAGGGGACAGAATACAATGAAGCTTTCTTT
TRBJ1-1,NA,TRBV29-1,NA,CSVGRLGAFF,TGCAGCGTTGGTCGACTAGGAGCTTTCTTT
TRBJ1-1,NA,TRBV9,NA,CASSAETLNTEAFF,TGTGCCAGCAGCGCAGAAACCTTGAACACTGAAGCTTTCTTT
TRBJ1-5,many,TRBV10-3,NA,CAISESRGDQPQHF,TGTGCCATCAGTGAGTCGAGAGGGGATCAGCCCCAGCATTTT
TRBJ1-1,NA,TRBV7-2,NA,CASSLDLFEAFF,TGTGCCAGCAGCTTAGACCTATTTGAAGCTTTCTTT
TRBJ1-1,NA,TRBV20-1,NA,CSAIEGDLATTEAFF,TGCAGTGCTATAGAAGGCGACCTAGCGACCACTGAAGCTTTCTTT
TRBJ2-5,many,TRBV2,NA,CASVADLRETQYF,TGTGCCAGCGTAGCGGACCTCCGGGAGACCCAGTACTTC
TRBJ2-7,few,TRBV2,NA,CASSGLDGRYEQYF,TGTGCCAGCAGTGGGTTGGATGGGCGCTACGAGCAGTACTTC
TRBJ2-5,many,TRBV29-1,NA,CSVEEGEETQYF,TGCAGCGTTGAAGAAGGAGAGGAGACCCAGTACTTC
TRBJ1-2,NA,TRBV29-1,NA,CSAQEANGYTF,TGCAGCGCCCAGGAAGCTAATGGCTACACCTTC
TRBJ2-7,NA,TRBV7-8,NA,CASSLPGPANYEQYF,TGTGCCAGCAGCTTACCCGGACCGGCCAACTACGAGCAGTACTTC
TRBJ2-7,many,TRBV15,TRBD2,CATSRGRTSEHYEQYF,TGTGCCACCAGCAGAGGCAGGACTAGCGAACACTACGAGCAGTACTTC
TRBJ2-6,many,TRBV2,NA,CASSTSSGANVLTF,TGTGCCAGCAGTACGAGCTCTGGGGCCAACGTCCTGACTTTC
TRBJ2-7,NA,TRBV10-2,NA,CASSPRIGTYEQYF,TGTGCCAGCAGCCCCAGGATAGGGACCTACGAGCAGTACTTC
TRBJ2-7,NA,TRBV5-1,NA,CASSLTQARGEQYF,TGCGCCAGCAGCTTGACCCAGGCTCGTGGCGAGCAGTACTTC
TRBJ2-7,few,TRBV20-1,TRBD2,CSARVGTSGEPYEQYF,TGCAGTGCTAGAGTTGGGACTAGCGGAGAGCCCTACGAGCAGTACTTC
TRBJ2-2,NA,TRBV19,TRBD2,CASTPPGLAGGRGGELFF,TGTGCCAGTACCCCCCCGGGACTAGCGGGGGGCCGGGGCGGGGAGCTGTTTTTT
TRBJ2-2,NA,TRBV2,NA,CASSEDVGELFF,TGTGCCAGCAGTGAAGACGTTGGGGAGCTGTTTTTT
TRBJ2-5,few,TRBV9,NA,CASSGLRQETQYF,TGTGCCAGCAGCGGGCTGCGTCAAGAGACCCAGTACTTC
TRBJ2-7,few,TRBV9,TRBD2,CASREGAGDEQYF,TGTGCCAGCAGAGAGGGAGCGGGAGACGAGCAGTACTTC
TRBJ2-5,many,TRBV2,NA,CASRQGSQETQYF,TGTGCCAGCAGACAGGGTAGCCAAGAGACCCAGTACTTC
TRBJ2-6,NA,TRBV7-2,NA,CASSPLGGPISGANVLTF,TGTGCCAGCAGCCCTCTGGGGGGACCCATCTCTGGGGCCAACGTCCTGACTTTC
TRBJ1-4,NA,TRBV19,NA,CASSIEGLFF,TGTGCCAGTAGTATAGAAGGACTGTTTTTT
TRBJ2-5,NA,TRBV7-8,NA,CASSLDRTARETQYF,TGCGCCAGCAGCCTTGATCGGACGGCCCGAGAGACCCAGTACTTC
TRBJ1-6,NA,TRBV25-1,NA,CASREAGSRSPLHF,TGTGCCAGCAGAGAGGCAGGGTCTCGTTCACCCCTCCACTTT
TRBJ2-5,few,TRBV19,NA,CASTSDRRETQYF,TGTGCCAGTACCTCGGACAGACGGGAGACCCAGTACTTC
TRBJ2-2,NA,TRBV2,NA,CASRQTNTGELFF,TGTGCCAGCAGGCAGACGAACACCGGGGAGCTGTTTTTT
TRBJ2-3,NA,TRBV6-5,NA,CASRSLSTDTQYF,TGTGCCAGCAGGAGCCTAAGCACAGATACGCAGTATTTT